Shown below are 31 T cell receptor beta chains from a single sample sequenced in a study of a mutant IDH1 vaccine in newly diagnosed glioma. Their target antigens are unknown. Time point: week 11, during vaccination. Every vaccination contained 300 ug of the mutant IDH1 20-mer peptide and was paired with topical imiquimod. Data came from immunoSEQ multiplex PCR; TCRdb stores just in-frame clones and leaves some out. The sample records around 60,000 clones, roughly 80% being singletons. The material was PBMCs, obtained from a glioma patient whose treatment included an IDH1 peptide vaccine. These receptor sequences come from a woman in her fifties or sixties with glioma.

This chain joins TRBV7-8 and TRBJ2-7, with TRBD2 matching 8 bases. This CDR3 is built from 17 residues. Germline V gene sequence: CDR1 SGHVS, CDR2 FQNEAQ. The ends lost 7 bases at V and 3 bases at J; junction bases unmatched: 17. The CDR3 bases are TGTGCCAGCACAGCGGGGGCAGGGCTTACGATGGGCTACGAGCAGTACTTC. Protein: CASTAGAGLTMGYEQYF.

The rearrangement joins TRBV27 to TRBJ1-1, with D possibly TRBD1 on 5 matching bases. The CDR3 is 12 residues long. Germline V gene sequence: CDR1 MNHEY, CDR2 SMNVEV (reference sequence). The V end lost 6 bases, the J end lost 6 bases, and 11 bases lay between the germline ends. DNA of the CDR3: TGTGCCAGCAGGCAGGGTTGGGCTGAAGCTTTCTTT. Translation gives CASRQGWAEAFF.

The chain links TRBV27 to TRBJ1-4; maybe TRBD1 (6 bases). Germline loops: CDR1 MNHEY, CDR2 SMNVEV (reference sequence). The CDR3 is made up of 11 amino acids. The V end was cut by 9 bases, the J end by 12 bases, with 14 bases between. The CDR3 coding sequence is TGTGCCAGTCTAAGGACAGACGAACTGTTTTTT. It encodes CASLRTDELFF.

The chain couples TRBV19 to TRBJ1-1; tentative D call: TRBD1 (6 bases). CDR3 length: 14 residues. Trimming took 2 bases from V and 8 from J, leaving 15 bases between them. Germline assignment: CDR1 LNHDA and CDR2 SQIVND (reference sequence). The CDR3 sequence: CASSILGGLREAFF. The CDR3 nucleotides are TGTGCCAGTAGTATATTGGGGGGGCTTCGAGAAGCTTTCTTT.

The chain has TRBV5-4 and TRBJ1-1; 9 positions agree with TRBD1. The CDR3 consists of 15 residues. Looked up from germline, CDR1 is SGHNT and CDR2 is YYREEE (reference sequence). V was clipped by 6 bases and J by 1 base; unmatched bases: 7. CDR3 loop: CASTSGTGKNTEAFF. The CDR3 DNA follows: TGTGCCAGCACGAGTGGGACAGGGAAGAACACTGAAGCTTTCTTT.

The chain is built from TRBV30 and TRBJ2-7; no definite D call. The germline CDR1 and CDR2 sequences are GTSNPN and SVGIG (reference sequence). This CDR3 region has 13 residues. V was pared by 0 bases and J by 5 bases, with 11 bases between. CDR3: CAWSVRLLDEQYF. The CDR3 DNA sequence: TGTGCCTGGAGTGTTCGATTACTCGACGAGCAGTACTTC. Based on the CDR3 plus reference TRBV30 and TRBJ2-7, the full variable domain is SQTIHQWPATLVQPVGSPLSLECTVEGTSNPNLYWYRQAAGRGLQLLFYSVGIGQISSEVPQNLSASRPQDRQFILSSKKLLLSDSGFYLCAWSVRLLDEQYFGPGTRLTVT.

The chain combines TRBV20-1 with TRBJ2-1, with D unclear. This CDR3 is built from 11 residues. CDR1 and CDR2 (germline): DFQATT, SNEGSKA (reference sequence). Trimming shortened V by 2 bases and J by 6 bases, and 5 bases separated the two germline ends. CDR3 residues: CSARPGNEQFF. The CDR3 DNA reads as TGCAGTGCTAGACCCGGCAATGAGCAGTTCTTC.

This clone was detected once. The chain employs TRBV5-4 and TRBJ2-3; D not certain. The germline CDR1 and CDR2 sequences are SGHNT and YYREEE (reference sequence). The V end was cut by 2 bases, the J end by 8 bases, with 18 bases between. The CDR3 is made up of 15 amino acids. CDR3 in amino acids: CASSFPMDQVGTQYF. The CDR3 DNA sequence: TGTGCCAGCAGCTTCCCCATGGACCAGGTCGGTACGCAGTATTTT.

The V gene is TRBV9, the J gene TRBJ2-3; a weak D match, TRBD1 (5 bases). CDR3 length: 15 amino acids. Per the germline V gene, CDR1 is SGDLS and CDR2 is YYNGEE. Trimming shortened V by 2 bases and J by 4 bases, and 14 bases separated the two germline ends. The CDR3 loop reads CASSVSGRLPDTQYF. The CDR3 DNA reads TGTGCCAGCAGCGTGTCAGGGCGCCTCCCAGATACGCAGTATTTT.

The chain combines TRBV5-1 with TRBJ1-4, with TRBD1 matching 12 bases. V lost 0 bases to trimming and J lost 8 bases; unmatched junction nucleotides: 2. The germline gives CDR1 SGHRS, CDR2 YFSETQ. The CDR3 spans 15 residues. The CDR3 sequence is CASSLGDRGQEKLFF. For the CDR3, the DNA is TGCGCCAGCAGCTTGGGGGACAGGGGGCAGGAAAAACTGTTTTTT.

J is TRBJ1-1 and V is TRBV6-4, with 7 bases fitting TRBD1. Germline-derived CDR1 and CDR2 are MRHNA and SNTAGT. With V trimmed by 8 bases and J by 7 bases, 10 bases remained unmatched. There are 13 residues in the CDR3. Here the CDR3 reads CASYGGTVNEAFF. In DNA form, the CDR3 reads TGTGCCAGCTACGGAGGGACAGTGAATGAAGCTTTCTTT.

The chain carries TRBV6-1 and TRBJ1-2; unclear D gene. CDR1 is MNHNS and CDR2 is SASEGT in the germline V gene. The CDR3 runs 14 residues. V lost 2 bases and J 9 bases, leaving 16 bases between the germline ends. This chain's CDR3 is CASSESDFTGSYTF. The CDR3 DNA is TGTGCCAGCAGTGAAAGTGACTTTACGGGTAGCTACACCTTC.

The V call is TRBV4-1, the J call TRBJ1-5, with no clear D. Germline CDR1 is MGHRA and CDR2 is YSYEKL. This CDR3 has 13 amino acids. V dropped 1 base and J dropped 10 bases, with 11 bases sitting between them. The CDR3 sequence is CASSQGRFYPQHF. CDR3 DNA: TGCGCCAGCAGCCAAGGTCGGTTTTACCCCCAGCATTTT.

The chain links TRBV19 to TRBJ1-2; no definite D call. Germline values: CDR1 LNHDA, CDR2 SQIVND (reference sequence). This CDR3 is 11 amino acids long. The V end lost 8 bases, the J end lost 6 bases, and 10 bases lay between the germline ends. The CDR3 region has the DNA TGTGCCAGTCTCGAAAGCAATGGCTACACCTTC. Protein: CASLESNGYTF.

V and J are TRBV7-3 and TRBJ2-4, with D perhaps TRBD1 (6 bases). The V end lost 4 bases, the J end lost 9 bases, and 13 bases lay between the germline ends. CDR3 length: 13 amino acids. From germline, CDR1 is SGHTA and CDR2 FQGTGA. The CDR3 loop is CASSSTGLGIQYF. CDR3 coding DNA: TGTGCCAGCAGCTCTACAGGGTTGGGCATTCAGTACTTC.

The V call is TRBV19, the J call TRBJ2-7, with D possibly being TRBD1 (5 bases). In germline, CDR1 is LNHDA, CDR2 SQIVND (reference sequence). Trimming took 5 bases from V and 0 from J, leaving 11 bases between them. The CDR3 length is 14 residues. CDR3 DNA: TGTGCCAGTAGTCCCACACAGGCCTCCTACGAGCAGTACTTC. It specifies CASSPTQASYEQYF.

In this sample, this clone is medium-sized. Other DNA sequences in the same sample also yield this CDR3. The chain carries TRBV7-9 and TRBJ1-2; TRBD1 might be the D (5 bases). The length of the CDR3 is 16 residues. Germline CDR1 and CDR2: SEHNR and FQNEAQ (reference sequence). Between the trimmed V and J ends, which lost 4 bases and 3 bases, there was a span of 18 bases. CDR3 sequence reads: CASSSTAGYVHYGYTF. DNA of the CDR3: TGTGCCAGCAGCTCAACAGCAGGGTACGTTCACTATGGCTACACCTTC.

The chain has TRBV9 and TRBJ1-4; the D gene is possibly TRBD1 (5 bases). The CDR3 extends over 15 amino acids. Trimming removed 6 bases from V and 6 bases from J, with 18 bases in between. CDR1 and CDR2 (germline): SGDLS, YYNGEE. CDR3: CASTPQGRGHEKLFF. The CDR3 nucleotides are TGTGCCAGCACTCCACAAGGGAGGGGACATGAAAAACTGTTTTTT. Based on the CDR3 plus reference TRBV9 and TRBJ1-4, the full variable domain is DSGVTQTPKHLITATGQRVTLRCSPRSGDLSVYWYQQSLDQGLQFLIQYYNGEERAKGNILERFSAQQFPDLHSELNLSSLELGDSALYFCASTPQGRGHEKLFFGSGTQLSVL.

V usage is TRBV5-1 and J usage is TRBJ1-4, with TRBD1 identical over 7 bases. This CDR3 has 16 amino acids. J was trimmed by 8 bases and V by 0 bases; bases with no gene match: 10. The V gene's germline CDR1 is SGHRS and CDR2 YFSETQ. The CDR3 bases are TGCGCCAGCAGCTTGGGGTGGCCAGGGACAGAAGAAAAACTGTTTTTT. This gives the protein CASSLGWPGTEEKLFF.

The gene calls are TRBV4-2 and TRBJ2-4; 10 nucleotides align to TRBD2. The CDR3 spans 17 residues. V shed 1 base and J 1 base; nucleotides not matched to a gene: 4. Germline CDR1 and CDR2: LGHNA and YNFKEQ. As DNA, the CDR3 is TGTGCCAGCAGCCAAGTGAATAGCGGGGGGGCCAAAAACATTCAGTACTTC. It codes for CASSQVNSGGAKNIQYF.

V is TRBV2 and J is TRBJ2-3; D not certain. V lost 7 bases to trimming and J lost 0 bases, with 11 bases between them. The CDR3 runs 14 residues. CDR1 and CDR2 from the germline V gene are SNHLY and FYNNEI. The CDR3 DNA reads as TGTGCCAGCAAAGATGGGCAGAGCACAGATACGCAGTATTTT. Its translation is CASKDGQSTDTQYF. Variable domain in full (rest from reference TRBV2 and TRBJ2-3): EPEVTQTPSHQVTQMGQEVILRCVPISNHLYFYWYRQILGQKVEFLVSFYNNEISEKSEIFDDQFSVERPDGSNFTLKIRSTKLEDSAMYFCASKDGQSTDTQYFGPGTRLTVL.

The chain joins TRBV6-6 to TRBJ2-2; 7 bases line up with TRBD1. V trimming: 8 bases; J trimming: 2 bases; junction bases outside the gene matches: 5. Germline loops: CDR1 MNHNY, CDR2 SVGAGI (reference sequence). CDR3 length: 14 amino acids. DNA of the CDR3: TGTGCCAGCCAACAGGGGAAAAACACCGGGGAGCTGTTTTTT. Translation: CASQQGKNTGELFF.

The CDR3 region has the DNA TGTGCCAGCAGGCACAGACAGAACTCCTACGAGCAGTACTTC. Amino acid sequence: CASRHRQNSYEQYF. This sequence joins TRBV21-1 and TRBJ2-7; TRBD1 was called by the table and not checked on the DNA. TRBV21-1 is shown as a pseudogene. The CDR3 extends over 14 amino acids.

By sample share, this clone is medium-sized (0.01 to 0.1%). The chain couples TRBV11-2 to TRBJ1-1, with D unresolved. Trimming removed 1 base from V and 3 bases from J, with 6 bases in between. The CDR3 loop spans 13 amino acids. The germline V gene has CDR1 SGHAT and CDR2 FQNNGV. CDR3 nucleotide sequence: TGTGCCAGCAGCTTAGGACGGCACACTGAAGCTTTCTTT. Translating gives CASSLGRHTEAFF.

The rearrangement links TRBV19 to TRBJ2-1; no firm D call. In germline, CDR1 is LNHDA, CDR2 SQIVND (reference sequence). Trimming removed 6 bases at V and 0 bases at J, with 9 bases between. This CDR3 is built from 14 residues. The CDR3 sequence is CASRTHSSYNEQFF. As DNA, the CDR3 is TGTGCCAGTAGGACTCATAGCTCCTACAATGAGCAGTTCTTC.

This chain links TRBV19 with TRBJ2-6; 7 bases agree with TRBD1. V lost 6 bases, J lost 0 bases, and 11 bases stayed unmatched. The CDR3 has 18 amino acids. CDR1 is LNHDA, CDR2 SQIVND, per germline (reference sequence). The CDR3 reads CASSERGQRLSGANVLTF. In DNA, the CDR3 is TGTGCCAGTAGCGAGAGGGGACAGAGACTCTCTGGGGCCAACGTCCTGACTTTC.

This clone appeared a few times. The CDR3 loop is CASSRLAFSTDTQYF. The CDR3 bases are TGTGCCAGCAGCCGTCTAGCGTTCTCCACAGATACGCAGTATTTT. This chain connects TRBV14 to TRBJ2-3; the D gene is possibly TRBD2 (6 bases). Germline-derived CDR1 and CDR2 are SGHDN and FVKESK. V lost 4 bases and J lost 2, with 13 bases in between. The CDR3 totals 15 residues.

The chain couples TRBV5-6 to TRBJ1-3, with D hard to call. This CDR3 has 14 amino acids. V was trimmed by 4 bases and J by 4 bases, leaving 12 bases between them. Per the germline V gene, CDR1 is SGHDT and CDR2 is YYEEEE. The CDR3 nucleotides read TGTGCCAGCAGCACGGGAGTTTTCGGAAACACCATATATTTT. Translating gives CASSTGVFGNTIYF.

The chain has TRBV5-1 and TRBJ1-1; 10 bases agree with TRBD1. CDR3 size: 16 residues. The germline V gene has CDR1 SGHRS and CDR2 YFSETQ. The junction had 9 bases not matched to a gene; V was cut back by 4 bases and J by 3 bases. The CDR3 loop is CASSPGTGAQDTEAFF. The CDR3 DNA reads as TGCGCCAGCAGCCCGGGGACAGGGGCCCAGGACACTGAAGCTTTCTTT.

The DNA for the CDR3 is TGTGCCAGTAGCATCAAGGGGGGGTTACACGAGCAGTACTTC. It specifies CASSIKGGLHEQYF. This chain joins TRBV19 and TRBJ2-7, with a possible D match to TRBD2 (7 bases). The V and J ends lost 6 bases and 5 bases respectively, with 17 bases between them. The CDR3 is 14 amino acids. The V gene's germline CDR1 is LNHDA and CDR2 SQIVND (reference sequence).

J is TRBJ1-1 and V is TRBV19; no clear D. CDR3 length: 13 amino acids. The V gene lost 2 bases and the J gene lost 0 bases, with 4 bases spanning the gap. Germline CDR1 is LNHDA and CDR2 is SQIVND (reference sequence). The CDR3 is CASSISLNTEAFF. The CDR3 nucleotides read TGTGCCAGTAGTATAAGCTTGAACACTGAAGCTTTCTTT.